What follows are 14 T cell receptor beta chains derived from one specimen sequenced in a study of blood T cell repertoires in COVID-19. Assay: immunoSEQ multiplex PCR; the TCRdb copy retains only in-frame clones and omits some. The data contain 110,000 to 150,000 clones, approximately 80% of them singletons. The sample was PBMCs or T cells enriched from blood (not recorded which). These receptors originate from a woman aged 50 to 60 who had recovered from COVID-19.

This clone was seen a single time. This chain connects TRBV28 to TRBJ2-7; D is uncertain. V was clipped by 6 bases and J by 2 bases, with 8 bases between them. Germline V gene sequence: CDR1 MDHEN, CDR2 SYDVKM. The CDR3 length is 12 residues. The CDR3 sequence: CASRPETYEQYF. For the CDR3, the DNA is TGTGCCAGCAGACCTGAGACCTACGAGCAGTACTTC.

The chain couples TRBV10-1 to TRBJ1-3; 11 positions match TRBD1. Germline lookup yields CDR1 WNHNN and CDR2 SYGVQD (reference sequence). CDR3 size: 16 residues. Losses at the gene ends were 4 bases for V and 0 bases for J; bases not matched to a gene: 2. The CDR3 nucleotides are TGCGCCAGCAGTGCAGGACAGGGGGCCTCTGGAAACACCATATATTTT. Its protein is CASSAGQGASGNTIYF.

V usage is TRBV12-5 and J usage is TRBJ2-5, with TRBD2 matching over 8 bases. The CDR3 covers 16 residues. V was clipped by 1 base and J by 2 bases; unmatched bases: 6. The germline V gene has CDR1 LGHNT and CDR2 FRNRAP. The CDR3 here is CASGLGLAGQQETQYF. DNA of the CDR3: TGTGCTAGTGGTTTGGGTTTAGCGGGGCAACAAGAGACCCAGTACTTC.

The rearrangement links TRBV7-6 to TRBJ2-2; possible D gene TRBD1, 6 bases. The V and J ends lost 2 bases and 6 bases respectively, with 16 bases between them. CDR1 is SGHVS and CDR2 is FNYEAQ in the germline V gene. This CDR3 has 16 residues. CDR3 bases: TGTGCCAGCAGCTTAATCAGGGGACGCGTGGCCGGGGAGCTGTTTTTT. Translation: CASSLIRGRVAGELFF.

CDR3: CASSPLALNTEAFF. The CDR3 coding sequence is TGTGCCAGCAGCCCCTTAGCGCTTAACACTGAAGCTTTCTTT. The rearrangement uses TRBV3-1 (or the pseudogene TRBV3-2) and TRBJ1-1, with D unresolved. V dropped 4 bases and J dropped 2 bases, with 11 bases sitting between them. Germline values: CDR1 LGHDT, CDR2 YNNKEL (reference sequence). There are 14 residues in the CDR3.

The chain employs TRBV4-1 and TRBJ1-2; 8 bases agree with TRBD1. The CDR3 has 15 amino acids. Trimming cost V 5 bases and J 4 bases; bases outside gene matches: 9. Germline CDR1 is MGHRA and CDR2 is YSYEKL. For the CDR3, the DNA is TGCGCCAGCAGCTTGGGACAGGCAATCTTCTATGGCTACACCTTC. This gives the protein CASSLGQAIFYGYTF.

The CDR3 nucleotides are TGTGCCAGCTCTCAGGGGGTGAGCACTGAAGCTTTCTTT. This gives the protein CASSQGVSTEAFF. The gene calls are TRBV18 and TRBJ1-1; 7 positions agree with TRBD1. This CDR3 has 13 residues. Germline assignment: CDR1 KGHSH and CDR2 LQKENI. J lost 4 bases, V lost 6 bases, and 5 bases had no gene match.

This clone was detected only a few times. The gene calls are TRBV7-3 and TRBJ1-6, with TRBD1 identical over 8 bases. V lost 2 bases to trimming and J lost 9 bases; unmatched junction nucleotides: 3. CDR1 is SGHTA and CDR2 is FQGTGA in the germline V gene. This CDR3 has 14 residues. The CDR3 here is CASSLADRVSPLHF. The CDR3 DNA reads TGTGCCAGCAGCTTAGCGGACAGGGTTTCACCCCTCCACTTT.

The chain is built from TRBV2 and TRBJ1-4; tentative D call: TRBD1 (5 bases). Germline V gene data show CDR1 as SNHLY and CDR2 as FYNNEI. Trimming stripped 8 bases from V and 2 bases from J, with 12 bases between. This CDR3 spans 14 amino acids. This CDR3 is CASDDQGTNEKLFF. The CDR3 DNA follows: TGTGCCAGCGATGACCAGGGTACTAATGAAAAACTGTTTTTT.

This chain links TRBV4-2 with TRBJ2-7; 7 bases are shared with TRBD1. The CDR3 sequence is 16 residues long. The junction had 7 bases not matched to a gene; V was cut back by 1 base and J by 1 base. Germline CDR1 reads LGHNA; CDR2 reads YNFKEQ. The CDR3, as DNA: TGTGCCAGCAGCCAAGCCCGGGACAGATTTTCCTACGAGCAGTACTTC. The encoded protein is CASSQARDRFSYEQYF.

V is TRBV25-1 and J is TRBJ1-3; D possibly corresponds to TRBD1 (6 bases). Germline V gene lookup returns CDR1 MGHDK and CDR2 SYGVNS. V lost 3 bases to trimming and J lost 0 bases, with 9 bases between them. This CDR3 is 15 amino acids long. The CDR3 region has the DNA TGTGCCAGCAGTGATGACAGGACCTCTGGAAACACCATATATTTT. Its protein product is CASSDDRTSGNTIYF.

The V gene is TRBV7-9, the J gene TRBJ1-4; the D gene is possibly TRBD1 (6 bases). V gave up 5 bases and J gave up 12 bases, with 16 bases separating them. The CDR3 length is 13 residues. Germline V gene sequence: CDR1 SEHNR, CDR2 FQNEAQ (reference sequence). The CDR3 sequence is CASSLTQGLELFF. The CDR3 DNA reads as TGTGCCAGCAGCCTGACACAGGGTTTGGAACTGTTTTTT.

This clone was observed a few times. The rearrangement links TRBV7-3 to TRBJ1-2, with D possibly matching TRBD1 (6 bases). Germline V gives CDR1 SGHTA, CDR2 FQGTGA. This CDR3 contains 13 residues. V was shortened by 3 bases and J by 2 bases, with 7 bases between the two germline ends. This CDR3 is CASSLGQNYGYTF. The CDR3 nucleotides read TGTGCCAGCAGCTTGGGACAAAACTATGGCTACACCTTC.

This clone was seen a single time. The V and J genes are TRBV18 and TRBJ2-3, with D perhaps TRBD2 (6 bases). Trimming cost V 1 base and J 4 bases, with 15 bases left between them. Germline lookup yields CDR1 KGHSH and CDR2 LQKENI. This CDR3 comprises 16 residues. CDR3 sequence: CASSPRGGWAPDTQYF. The CDR3 bases are TGTGCCAGCTCACCACGAGGAGGGTGGGCCCCAGATACGCAGTATTTT.